Listed below are T cell receptor beta chains from one sample, sequenced in a study of blood T cell repertoires in COVID-19. Profiling relied on immunoSEQ multiplex PCR, and the TCRdb table lists in-frame clones only, not all of them. The table records around 100,000 clones, nearly 90% of them present only once. Sequencing was carried out using peripheral blood. The receptors shown here come from a man in his fifties or sixties in a cohort sampled during active COVID-19. Both conserved end residues are part of each CDR3. The order of the fields is V gene, clone size, J gene, D gene, CDR3 protein, CDR3 DNA. A D gene is named only where the DNA matches it firmly. Size tells how often a clone was seen (once, few, many) or the class of an expanded clone, and some rows leave it out.

v_call: TRBV18
clone_size: .
j_call: TRBJ2-7
d_call: .
cdr3_aa: CASSPEAPRLSSYEQYF
cdr3_nt: TGTGCCAGCTCACCGGAGGCTCCCCGGCTCAGCTCCTACGAGCAGTACTTC

v_call: TRBV6-5
clone_size: .
j_call: TRBJ1-1
d_call: .
cdr3_aa: CASSYSGPRGAFF
cdr3_nt: TGTGCCAGCAGTTACTCGGGGCCCCGTGGAGCTTTCTTT

v_call: TRBV7-8
clone_size: .
j_call: TRBJ2-5
d_call: .
cdr3_aa: CASLRGRGTQKETQYF
cdr3_nt: TGTGCCAGCCTTAGGGGGAGGGGGACACAGAAAGAGACCCAGTACTTC

v_call: TRBV12-3/TRBV12-4
clone_size: .
j_call: TRBJ1-1
d_call: .
cdr3_aa: CASYKGQLTEAFF
cdr3_nt: TGTGCCAGCTACAAGGGACAACTCACTGAAGCTTTCTTT

v_call: TRBV28
clone_size: .
j_call: TRBJ2-1
d_call: .
cdr3_aa: CASSPPGQLRSGEQFF
cdr3_nt: TGTGCCAGCAGTCCCCCTGGACAGTTGCGGTCAGGTGAGCAGTTCTTC

v_call: TRBV5-4
clone_size: .
j_call: TRBJ1-2
d_call: TRBD1
cdr3_aa: CASSLGTGGFVF
cdr3_nt: TGTGCCAGCAGCTTGGGGACAGGGGGGTTTGTCTTC

v_call: TRBV4-1
clone_size: .
j_call: TRBJ2-5
d_call: .
cdr3_aa: CASSQDRAGVETQYF
cdr3_nt: TGCGCCAGCAGCCAAGATCGGGCAGGGGTAGAGACCCAGTACTTC

v_call: TRBV6-5
clone_size: .
j_call: TRBJ2-2
d_call: .
cdr3_aa: CASSYGGPGGELFF
cdr3_nt: TGTGCCAGCAGTTACGGAGGACCGGGCGGGGAGCTGTTTTTT

v_call: TRBV7-2
clone_size: .
j_call: TRBJ1-3
d_call: .
cdr3_aa: CASSPTAGDGNTIYF
cdr3_nt: TGTGCCAGCAGCCCGACTGCGGGCGACGGAAACACCATATATTTT

v_call: TRBV20-1
clone_size: .
j_call: TRBJ2-5
d_call: .
cdr3_aa: CSASRGNQETQYF
cdr3_nt: TGCAGTGCTAGTAGGGGCAATCAAGAGACCCAGTACTTC

v_call: TRBV11-2
clone_size: .
j_call: TRBJ2-5
d_call: .
cdr3_aa: CASSPQTLRTETQYF
cdr3_nt: TGTGCCAGCAGCCCGCAGACCCTCAGGACTGAGACCCAGTACTTC

v_call: TRBV28
clone_size: .
j_call: TRBJ1-2
d_call: .
cdr3_aa: CASRTGPPPSYTF
cdr3_nt: TGTGCCAGTCGGACTGGACCCCCGCCGAGCTACACCTTC

v_call: TRBV21-1
clone_size: .
j_call: TRBJ2-7
d_call: .
cdr3_aa: CASSKGCPGTGDYEQYF
cdr3_nt: TGTGCCAGCAGCAAAGGATGCCCCGGGACAGGGGACTACGAGCAGTACTTC

v_call: TRBV5-1
clone_size: .
j_call: TRBJ1-1
d_call: .
cdr3_aa: CASSRWGEDTEAFF
cdr3_nt: TGCGCCAGCAGCCGATGGGGGGAGGACACTGAAGCTTTCTTT

v_call: TRBV7-9
clone_size: .
j_call: TRBJ1-4
d_call: .
cdr3_aa: CASSSLEGVEEKLFF
cdr3_nt: TGTGCCAGCAGCAGCTTAGAGGGCGTAGAGGAAAAACTGTTTTTT

v_call: TRBV27
clone_size: .
j_call: TRBJ2-1
d_call: .
cdr3_aa: CASTALDRRSYNEQFF
cdr3_nt: TGTGCCAGCACCGCCTTAGACAGACGTTCCTACAATGAGCAGTTCTTC

v_call: TRBV7-2
clone_size: .
j_call: TRBJ2-7
d_call: TRBD1
cdr3_aa: CASSLGVAGGTYEQYF
cdr3_nt: TGTGCCAGCAGCTTAGGTGTCGCAGGGGGAACCTACGAGCAGTACTTC

v_call: TRBV12-3/TRBV12-4
clone_size: .
j_call: TRBJ1-2
d_call: .
cdr3_aa: CASSWSPGNGYTF
cdr3_nt: TGTGCCAGCAGTTGGAGTCCCGGGAACGGCTACACCTTC

v_call: TRBV27
clone_size: .
j_call: TRBJ2-6
d_call: .
cdr3_aa: CASSPHRVLTGANVLTF
cdr3_nt: TGTGCCAGCAGTCCGCACAGGGTGCTGACTGGGGCCAACGTCCTGACTTTC

v_call: TRBV15
clone_size: .
j_call: TRBJ2-5
d_call: .
cdr3_aa: CATSRDREGWQTQYF
cdr3_nt: TGTGCCACCAGCAGAGATAGAGAGGGTTGGCAGACCCAGTACTTC

v_call: TRBV6-5
clone_size: .
j_call: TRBJ1-3
d_call: .
cdr3_aa: CASSPRAYSGNTIYF
cdr3_nt: TGTGCCAGCAGCCCCAGGGCCTACTCTGGAAACACCATATATTTT

v_call: TRBV19
clone_size: .
j_call: TRBJ2-4
d_call: TRBD1
cdr3_aa: CASSMVQGGKNIQYF
cdr3_nt: TGTGCCAGTAGTATGGTACAGGGGGGTAAAAACATTCAGTACTTC

v_call: TRBV7-6
clone_size: .
j_call: TRBJ1-1
d_call: .
cdr3_aa: CASGGPAGGPTEAFF
cdr3_nt: TGTGCCAGCGGCGGACCGGCGGGGGGGCCCACTGAAGCTTTCTTT

v_call: TRBV12-5
clone_size: .
j_call: TRBJ2-4
d_call: .
cdr3_aa: CASGLGDRTSKNIQYF
cdr3_nt: TGTGCTAGTGGTTTGGGAGACAGGACATCCAAAAACATTCAGTACTTC

v_call: TRBV3-1/TRBV3-2
clone_size: .
j_call: TRBJ1-2
d_call: .
cdr3_aa: CASSPGPGQHNYGYTF
cdr3_nt: TGTGCCAGCAGCCCCGGACCGGGACAACATAACTATGGCTACACCTTC

v_call: TRBV7-9
clone_size: .
j_call: TRBJ2-3
d_call: .
cdr3_aa: CASSSGISTDTQYF
cdr3_nt: TGTGCCAGCAGCTCCGGGATTTCCACAGATACGCAGTATTTT

v_call: TRBV5-1
clone_size: .
j_call: TRBJ1-2
d_call: TRBD1
cdr3_aa: CASSWVPPGQGLGYGYTF
cdr3_nt: TGCGCCAGCAGCTGGGTGCCACCGGGACAGGGTTTGGGCTATGGCTACACCTTC

v_call: TRBV5-1
clone_size: .
j_call: TRBJ1-1
d_call: .
cdr3_aa: CASSLEEGQGAFF
cdr3_nt: TGCGCCAGCAGCTTGGAGGAGGGGCAGGGAGCTTTCTTT

v_call: TRBV7-3
clone_size: .
j_call: TRBJ2-5
d_call: TRBD1
cdr3_aa: CASSPDRGPLETQYF
cdr3_nt: TGTGCCAGCAGCCCGGACAGGGGGCCGTTAGAGACCCAGTACTTC

v_call: TRBV28
clone_size: .
j_call: TRBJ2-5
d_call: TRBD1
cdr3_aa: CASSPRGQGRETQYF
cdr3_nt: TGTGCCAGCAGTCCCCGGGGACAGGGAAGGGAGACCCAGTACTTC

v_call: TRBV2
clone_size: .
j_call: TRBJ1-5
d_call: .
cdr3_aa: CASSGRGGSGQPQHF
cdr3_nt: TGTGCCAGCAGCGGAAGAGGGGGAAGTGGGCAGCCCCAGCATTTT

v_call: TRBV9
clone_size: .
j_call: TRBJ1-2
d_call: TRBD1
cdr3_aa: CASSIRQGYGYTF
cdr3_nt: TGTGCCAGCAGCATCCGACAGGGCTATGGCTACACCTTC

v_call: TRBV10-3
clone_size: .
j_call: TRBJ2-1
d_call: TRBD2
cdr3_aa: CAISFSGDSYNEQFF
cdr3_nt: TGTGCCATCAGTTTTAGCGGGGACTCCTACAATGAGCAGTTCTTC

v_call: TRBV7-8
clone_size: .
j_call: TRBJ1-1
d_call: .
cdr3_aa: CASSLRGVDTEAFF
cdr3_nt: TGTGCCAGCAGCTTAAGAGGTGTCGACACTGAAGCTTTCTTT

v_call: TRBV28
clone_size: .
j_call: TRBJ1-1
d_call: .
cdr3_aa: CASSYNLNTEAFF
cdr3_nt: TGTGCCAGCAGTTACAACCTGAACACTGAAGCTTTCTTT

v_call: TRBV6-5
clone_size: once
j_call: TRBJ1-5
d_call: .
cdr3_aa: CASTLVGVRPQHF
cdr3_nt: TGTGCCAGCACCCTCGTCGGGGTGAGGCCCCAGCATTTT

v_call: TRBV27
clone_size: once
j_call: TRBJ1-2
d_call: TRBD1
cdr3_aa: CASSPGQVGYGYTF
cdr3_nt: TGTGCCAGCAGTCCGGGACAGGTTGGCTATGGCTACACCTTC

v_call: TRBV2
clone_size: .
j_call: TRBJ2-1
d_call: .
cdr3_aa: CASRTPGGTQFF
cdr3_nt: TGTGCCAGCAGGACACCCGGGGGAACCCAGTTCTTC

v_call: TRBV5-8
clone_size: few
j_call: TRBJ1-2
d_call: TRBD1
cdr3_aa: CASSITAGTGGSGYTF
cdr3_nt: TGTGCCAGCAGCATAACCGCCGGGACAGGGGGCTCAGGCTACACCTTC

v_call: TRBV7-2
clone_size: .
j_call: TRBJ1-6
d_call: TRBD1
cdr3_aa: CASSSRTGAFSYNSPLHF
cdr3_nt: TGTGCCAGCAGCTCCAGGACAGGGGCTTTCTCCTATAATTCACCCCTCCACTTT

v_call: TRBV21-1
clone_size: few
j_call: TRBJ1-2
d_call: .
cdr3_aa: CASSFVSTGLYGYTF
cdr3_nt: TGTGCCAGCAGCTTCGTATCGACAGGGCTTTATGGCTACACCTTC

v_call: TRBV9
clone_size: .
j_call: TRBJ2-3
d_call: .
cdr3_aa: CASSSVPTDTQYF
cdr3_nt: TGTGCCAGCAGCTCAGTCCCCACAGATACGCAGTATTTT